What follows are 27 T cell receptor beta chains derived from one specimen sequenced in a study of blood T cell repertoires in COVID-19. The table came from immunoSEQ multiplex PCR; TCRdb's copy has only in-frame clones and leaves some out. The table records 200,000 or so clones, around 80% of them present only once. Sequenced input: peripheral blood. The receptors were sampled from a human donor in a cohort sampled during active COVID-19.

The chain has TRBV27 and TRBJ2-1; 10 bases match TRBD2. The germline V gene encodes CDR1 MNHEY and CDR2 SMNVEV (reference sequence). CDR3 length equals 16 residues. Trimming at V came to 5 bases and at J to 9 bases, leaving 13 bases not matched to a gene. This chain's CDR3 is CASSPQGSGRLSEQFF. The CDR3 DNA sequence: TGTGCCAGCAGTCCCCAGGGTAGCGGGAGGTTGAGTGAGCAGTTCTTC.

The chain has TRBV28 and TRBJ2-1; 10 bases line up with TRBD1. The V gene's germline CDR1 is MDHEN and CDR2 SYDVKM. The CDR3 length is 14 residues. V shed 5 bases and J 9 bases; nucleotides not matched to a gene: 7. CDR3 amino acids: CASSAGQGLSEQFF. For the CDR3, the DNA is TGTGCCAGCAGTGCGGGACAGGGGCTGAGTGAGCAGTTCTTC.

This clone was detected ten times or more. The chain has TRBV6-4 and TRBJ2-3; TRBD2 agrees at 7 bases. This CDR3 comprises 14 residues. Unmatched junction bases numbered 0, after V lost 2 bases and J lost 1 base. CDR1 and CDR2 (germline): MRHNA, SNTAGT. For the CDR3, the DNA is TGTGCCAGCAGTGACACTAGCGGCACAGATACGCAGTATTTT. It translates to CASSDTSGTDTQYF.

J is TRBJ1-1 and V is TRBV24-1; weak D call: TRBD1 (5 bases). The CDR3 runs to 14 residues. CDR1 KGHDR and CDR2 SFDVKD come from the germline V gene. The V end lost 5 bases, the J end lost 1 base, and 10 bases lay between the germline ends. DNA of the CDR3: TGTGCCACCAGTGCGGGGGGACCGAACACTGAAGCTTTCTTT. This encodes CATSAGGPNTEAFF.

This chain joins TRBV7-9 and TRBJ1-2; no clear D. The V gene's germline CDR1 is SEHNR and CDR2 FQNEAQ (reference sequence). Trimming pared 3 bases from V and 3 bases from J, leaving 5 bases between. This CDR3 has 12 amino acids. The CDR3 DNA reads as TGTGCCAGCAGCTTCGACTACTATGGCTACACCTTC. As protein: CASSFDYYGYTF. The full variable domain, its missing parts supplied by reference TRBV7-9 and TRBJ1-2, is DTGVSQNPRHKITKRGQNVTFRCDPISEHNRLYWYRQTLGQGPEFLTYFQNEAQLEKSRLLSDRFSAERPKGSFSTLEIQRTEQGDSAMYLCASSFDYYGYTFGSGTRLTVV.

The rearrangement uses TRBV7-2 and TRBJ1-1, with D unclear. This CDR3 is 14 amino acids long. V was shortened by 2 bases and J by 2 bases, with 9 bases between the two germline ends. CDR1 SGHTA and CDR2 FQGNSA come from the germline V gene. The CDR3 protein is CASSLRGTNTEAFF. CDR3 in DNA: TGTGCCAGCAGCTTACGAGGTACAAACACTGAAGCTTTCTTT.

The gene calls are TRBV15 and TRBJ1-1; no clear D gene. The CDR3 is made up of 14 amino acids. Trimming took off 1 base at V and 1 base at J, with 7 bases between the two ends. The germline V gene encodes CDR1 LNHNV and CDR2 YYDKDF (reference sequence). CDR3: CATSRVRGNTEAFF. The CDR3, as DNA: TGTGCCACCAGCAGAGTCCGCGGGAACACTGAAGCTTTCTTT. The variable domain in full, completed from reference TRBV15 and TRBJ1-1, reads DAMVIQNPRYQVTQFGKPVTLSCSQTLNHNVMYWYQQKSSQAPKLLFHYYDKDFNNEADTPDNFQSRRPNTSFCFLDIRSPGLGDTAMYLCATSRVRGNTEAFFGQGTRLTVV.

The rearrangement joins TRBV29-1 to TRBJ2-5, with TRBD2 matching 9 bases. From germline, CDR1 is SQVTM and CDR2 ANQGSEA. V was clipped by 1 base and J by 4 bases; unmatched bases: 34. This CDR3 comprises 24 residues. The CDR3, as DNA: TGCAGCGTTGAAGTCCCTCGCCCCAGTTGGGGGGAAAGTAGACTAGCGGTCCATTTAGAGACCCAGTACTTC. Its translation: CSVEVPRPSWGESRLAVHLETQYF.

The V and J genes are TRBV15 and TRBJ1-2; 9 nucleotides line up with TRBD1. This CDR3 spans 15 amino acids. V gave up 0 bases and J gave up 6 bases; unmatched junction bases: 5. CDR1 LNHNV and CDR2 YYDKDF come from the germline V gene (reference sequence). CDR3 region: CATSREGWDRDGYTF. CDR3 nucleotide sequence: TGTGCCACCAGCAGAGAAGGGTGGGACAGGGATGGCTACACCTTC.

The CDR3 sequence: CASRGGQGISQPQHF. DNA for the CDR3: TGTGCCAGCAGAGGGGGACAGGGAATCAGTCAGCCCCAGCATTTT. This chain links TRBV2 with TRBJ1-5; 9 nucleotides align to TRBD1. Germline lookup yields CDR1 SNHLY and CDR2 FYNNEI. J gave up 6 bases and V 6 bases, and 9 bases lay outside the gene matches. The CDR3 is made up of 15 amino acids.

The rearrangement joins TRBV5-1 to TRBJ2-5; 14 bases line up with TRBD2. Germline CDR1 reads SGHRS; CDR2 reads YFSETQ. This CDR3 has 16 amino acids. V trimming: 2 bases; J trimming: 5 bases; junction bases outside the gene matches: 5. Here the CDR3 DNA reads TGCGCCAGCAGCTTACCGGGACTAGCGGGAGTGGAGACCCAGTACTTC. Amino acids: CASSLPGLAGVETQYF. The full variable domain, its missing parts supplied by reference TRBV5-1 and TRBJ2-5, is KAGVTQTPRYLIKTRGQQVTLSCSPISGHRSVSWYQQTPGQGLQFLFEYFSETQRNKGNFPGRFSGRQFSNSRSEMNVSTLELGDSALYLCASSLPGLAGVETQYFGPGTRLLVL.

Only a few counts were recorded for this clone. The chain has TRBV6-4 and TRBJ2-7; D is ambiguous. CDR1 is MRHNA, CDR2 SNTAGT, per germline. The V end lost 3 bases, the J end lost 2 bases, and 14 bases lay between the germline ends. The CDR3 contains 15 residues. The CDR3 spells CASSDETTFPYEQYF. Written as DNA, the CDR3 is TGTGCCAGCAGTGATGAGACAACATTTCCCTACGAGCAGTACTTC.

The J gene is TRBJ2-1, the V gene TRBV4-1; D perhaps matches TRBD2 (6 bases). CDR1 and CDR2 from the germline V gene are MGHRA and YSYEKL. The V gene lost 0 bases and the J gene lost 4 bases, with 7 bases spanning the gap. This CDR3 contains 14 residues. The CDR3 is CASSQEGLYNEQFF. The CDR3 nucleotides are TGCGCCAGCAGCCAAGAGGGACTTTACAATGAGCAGTTCTTC.

V is TRBV30 and J is TRBJ1-5; D is ambiguous. This CDR3 region has 15 residues. The V gene lost 0 bases and the J gene lost 4 bases, with 13 bases spanning the gap. In germline, CDR1 is GTSNPN, CDR2 SVGIG (reference sequence). The CDR3: CAWSVLVGRNQPQHF. CDR3 DNA: TGTGCCTGGAGTGTACTTGTAGGGAGGAATCAGCCCCAGCATTTT.

The chain couples TRBV6-1 to TRBJ2-7; D is possibly TRBD2 (5 bases). The CDR3 spans 16 residues. Germline V CDR1 and CDR2: MNHNS, SASEGT. With 1 base removed from V and 4 bases from J, the gap between germline ends came to 17 bases. CDR3 sequence reads: CASSEVWPPPGYEQYF. The CDR3 nucleotides are TGTGCCAGCAGTGAAGTATGGCCCCCCCCGGGATACGAGCAGTACTTC.

This clone was recorded only once. The chain couples TRBV28 to TRBJ1-2, with TRBD1 matching over 7 bases. The junction had 9 bases not matched to a gene; V was cut back by 4 bases and J by 7 bases. The V gene's germline CDR1 is MDHEN and CDR2 SYDVKM. CDR3 length: 14 amino acids. DNA of the CDR3: TGTGCCAGCAGTTCGCTGACAGGGTTGGTTGGCTACACCTTC. This gives the protein CASSSLTGLVGYTF.

This clone has a single count. This chain links TRBV7-9 with TRBJ1-4; 8 bases agree with TRBD1. Trimming at V came to 5 bases and at J to 0 bases, leaving 5 bases not matched to a gene. The CDR3 has 16 residues. Germline values: CDR1 SEHNR, CDR2 FQNEAQ (reference sequence). The CDR3 reads CASSLMTGATNEKLFF. In nucleotides, the CDR3 is TGTGCCAGCAGCCTCATGACAGGGGCAACTAATGAAAAACTGTTTTTT.

The chain combines TRBV2 with TRBJ1-6, with D possibly matching TRBD1 (5 bases). Germline V lookup: CDR1 SNHLY, CDR2 FYNNEI. The CDR3 covers 15 residues. Trimming stripped 6 bases from V and 8 bases from J, with 17 bases between. CDR3 bases: TGTGCCAGCAGCGGCAGGGTAGGAATGGATTCACCCCTCCACTTT. This sequence encodes CASSGRVGMDSPLHF. Together with reference TRBV2 and TRBJ1-6, the CDR3 gives the full variable domain: EPEVTQTPSHQVTQMGQEVILRCVPISNHLYFYWYRQILGQKVEFLVSFYNNEISEKSEIFDDQFSVERPDGSNFTLKIRSTKLEDSAMYFCASSGRVGMDSPLHFGNGTRLTVT.

The chain uses TRBV7-8 and TRBJ2-3, with 8 bases matching TRBD1. The CDR3 sequence is 16 residues long. Trimming at V came to 4 bases and at J to 7 bases, leaving 13 bases not matched to a gene. The germline CDR1 and CDR2 sequences are SGHVS and FQNEAQ. CDR3: CASSSPGRTGRNTQYF. The CDR3 coding sequence is TGTGCCAGCAGCTCACCGGGCCGGACAGGGAGGAATACGCAGTATTTT.

The chain uses TRBV19 and TRBJ2-7; 10 positions agree with TRBD1. The CDR3 is made up of 15 amino acids. Germline lookup yields CDR1 LNHDA and CDR2 SQIVND (reference sequence). V lost 5 bases to trimming and J lost 3 bases; unmatched junction nucleotides: 7. CDR3 protein: CASSWKGQGDYEQYF. CDR3 coding DNA: TGTGCCAGTAGTTGGAAAGGACAGGGGGACTACGAGCAGTACTTC.

V gene TRBV28 combines with J gene TRBJ2-7, with D tentatively TRBD1 (5 bases). CDR3 length: 15 amino acids. Per germline, CDR1 MDHEN and CDR2 SYDVKM. The V end lost 4 bases, the J end lost 4 bases, and 17 bases lay between the germline ends. CDR3 amino acids: CASSSSGHFKYEQYF. The CDR3 DNA reads TGTGCCAGCAGTTCATCCGGACATTTCAAATACGAGCAGTACTTC.

V gene TRBV11-2 combines with J gene TRBJ1-1, with TRBD1 matching 8 bases. CDR1 SGHAT and CDR2 FQNNGV come from the germline V gene. The V gene end was trimmed by 5 bases and the J gene end by 1 base; junction bases not matched to a gene: 6. This CDR3 is 15 amino acids long. The CDR3 sequence is CASSPRTGSNTEAFF. The CDR3 DNA reads TGTGCCAGCAGCCCTAGGACAGGGTCGAACACTGAAGCTTTCTTT.

The chain carries TRBV5-1 and TRBJ2-5; 12 bases agree with TRBD2. With V trimmed by 4 bases and J by 4 bases, 11 bases remained unmatched. This CDR3 spans 17 amino acids. Germline CDR1 reads SGHRS; CDR2 reads YFSETQ. DNA for the CDR3: TGCGCCAGCAGCCGGCGGACTAGCGGGATAGTCGCAGAGACCCAGTACTTC. This encodes CASSRRTSGIVAETQYF.

V usage is TRBV11-3 and J usage is TRBJ2-7; D unresolved. The germline V gene encodes CDR1 SGHNT and CDR2 YENEEA. V lost 2 bases and J 7 bases, leaving 9 bases between the germline ends. This CDR3 comprises 12 residues. The CDR3 sequence: CASSLRGKEQYF. CDR3 nucleotide sequence: TGTGCCAGCAGCTTACGTGGCAAGGAGCAGTACTTC.

V and J are TRBV13 and TRBJ1-3; D uncertain. V lost 5 bases, J lost 1 base, and 3 bases lay in between. The CDR3 is 12 residues long. Germline V lookup: CDR1 PRHDT, CDR2 FYEKMQ (reference sequence). CDR3 amino acids: CASSHSGNTIYF. In nucleotides, the CDR3 is TGTGCCAGCAGCCATTCTGGAAACACCATATATTTT. Using reference TRBV13 and TRBJ1-3 for the parts outside the CDR3, the full variable domain is AAGVIQSPRHLIKEKRETATLKCYPIPRHDTVYWYQQGPGQDPQFLISFYEKMQSDKGSIPDRFSAQQFSDYHSELNMSSLELGDSALYFCASSHSGNTIYFGEGSWLTVV.

A few counts support this clone. J is TRBJ1-1 and V is TRBV5-4; D possibly corresponds to TRBD1 (6 bases). Germline V gives CDR1 SGHNT, CDR2 YYREEE (reference sequence). Trimming pared 2 bases from V and 1 base from J, leaving 9 bases between. The CDR3 sequence is 14 residues long. The CDR3 spells CASSFQGRNTEAFF. Here the CDR3 DNA reads TGTGCCAGCAGCTTTCAGGGGAGGAACACTGAAGCTTTCTTT.

The V call is TRBV29-1, the J call TRBJ2-6, with D perhaps TRBD2 (6 bases). Germline V lookup: CDR1 SQVTM, CDR2 ANQGSEA. This CDR3 has 16 amino acids. V gave up 7 bases and J gave up 1 base, with 17 bases separating them. The CDR3 bases are TGCAGCGCATTACAATGGAGCGGGTCTGGGGCCAACGTCCTGACTTTC. Its protein product is CSALQWSGSGANVLTF.